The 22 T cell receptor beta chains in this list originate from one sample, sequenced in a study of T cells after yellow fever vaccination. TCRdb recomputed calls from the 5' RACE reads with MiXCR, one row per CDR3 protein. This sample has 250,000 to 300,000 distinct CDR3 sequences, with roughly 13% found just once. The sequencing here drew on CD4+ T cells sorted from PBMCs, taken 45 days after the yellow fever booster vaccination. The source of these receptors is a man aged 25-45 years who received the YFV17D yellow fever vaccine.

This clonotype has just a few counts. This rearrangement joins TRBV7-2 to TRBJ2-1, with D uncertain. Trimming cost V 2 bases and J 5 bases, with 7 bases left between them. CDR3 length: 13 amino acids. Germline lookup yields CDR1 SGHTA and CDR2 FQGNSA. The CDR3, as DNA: TGTGCCAGCAGCTTATCCCGTAACAATGAGCAGTTCTTC. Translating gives CASSLSRNNEQFF.

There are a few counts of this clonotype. Written as DNA, the CDR3 is TGTGCCAGCAGCTTAGCCCGACTAGCCTACTCCTACAATGAGCAGTTCTTC. This encodes CASSLARLAYSYNEQFF. This sequence joins TRBV7-2 and TRBJ2-1, with 7 bases identical to TRBD2. The ends lost 0 bases at V and 0 bases at J; junction bases unmatched: 5. CDR1 and CDR2 from the germline V gene are SGHTA and FQGNSA. CDR3 length: 17 residues.

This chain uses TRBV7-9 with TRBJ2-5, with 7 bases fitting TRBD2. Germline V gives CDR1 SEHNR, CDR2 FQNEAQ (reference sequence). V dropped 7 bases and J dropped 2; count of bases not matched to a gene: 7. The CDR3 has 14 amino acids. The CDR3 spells CASTQAGPQETQYF. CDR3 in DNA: TGTGCCAGCACTCAAGCGGGACCTCAAGAGACCCAGTACTTC.

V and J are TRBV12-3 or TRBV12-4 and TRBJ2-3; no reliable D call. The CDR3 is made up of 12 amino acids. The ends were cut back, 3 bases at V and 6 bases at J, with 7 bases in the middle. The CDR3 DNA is TGTGCCAGCAGTTTCCAGTTGGATACGCAGTATTTT. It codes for CASSFQLDTQYF.

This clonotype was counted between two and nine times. The CDR3: CSDRDLGYNEQFF. Written as DNA, the CDR3 is TGCAGCGACCGGGACCTTGGATACAATGAGCAGTTCTTC. This chain joins TRBV29-1 and TRBJ2-1; D may match TRBD1 or TRBD2 (5 bases each). Trimming took 7 bases from V and 4 from J, leaving 14 bases between them. CDR1 SQVTM and CDR2 ANQGSEA come from the germline V gene. The CDR3 is 13 residues long.

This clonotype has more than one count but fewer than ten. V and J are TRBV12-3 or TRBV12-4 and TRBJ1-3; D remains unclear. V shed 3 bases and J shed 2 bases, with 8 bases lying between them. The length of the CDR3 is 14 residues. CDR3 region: CASSFQSTGNTIYF. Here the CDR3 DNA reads TGTGCCAGCAGTTTCCAGTCGACTGGAAACACCATATATTTT.

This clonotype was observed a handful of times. For the CDR3, the DNA is TGCAGTGCTGGGGGGGCGCCCCACGCTGCCCAAGAGACCCAGTACTTC. Encoded protein: CSAGGAPHAAQETQYF. The gene calls are TRBV20-1 and TRBJ2-5; tentatively, D is TRBD2 (7 bases). This CDR3 has 16 residues. V gave up 5 bases and J gave up 1 base, with 20 bases separating them. CDR1 and CDR2 from the germline V gene are DFQATT and SNEGSKA (reference sequence).

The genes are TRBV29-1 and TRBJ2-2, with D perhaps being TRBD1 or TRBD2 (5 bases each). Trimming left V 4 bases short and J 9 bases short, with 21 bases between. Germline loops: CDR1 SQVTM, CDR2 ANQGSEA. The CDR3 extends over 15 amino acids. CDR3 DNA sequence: TGCAGCGTTGGCCCCGACAGCCACCGAGGGAGGGAGCTGTTTTTT. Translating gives CSVGPDSHRGRELFF.

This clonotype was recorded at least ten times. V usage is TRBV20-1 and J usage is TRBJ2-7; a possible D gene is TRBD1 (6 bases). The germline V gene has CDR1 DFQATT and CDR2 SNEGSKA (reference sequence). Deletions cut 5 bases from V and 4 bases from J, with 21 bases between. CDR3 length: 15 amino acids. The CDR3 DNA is TGCAGTGCTGAGAACAGGGCCAACGGCCTTTACGAGCAGTACTTC. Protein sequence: CSAENRANGLYEQYF.

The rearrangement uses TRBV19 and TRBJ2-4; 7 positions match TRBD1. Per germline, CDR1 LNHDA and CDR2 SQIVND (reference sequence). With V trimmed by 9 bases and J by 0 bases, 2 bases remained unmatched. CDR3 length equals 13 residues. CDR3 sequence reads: CASGDRAKNIQYF. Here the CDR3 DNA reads TGTGCCAGCGGGGACAGAGCCAAAAACATTCAGTACTTC.

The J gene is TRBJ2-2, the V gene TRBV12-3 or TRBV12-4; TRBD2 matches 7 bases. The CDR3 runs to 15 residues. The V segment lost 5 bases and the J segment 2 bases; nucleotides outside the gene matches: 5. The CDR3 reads CASSHQRGNTGELFF. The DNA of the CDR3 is TGTGCCAGCAGTCATCAGCGGGGAAACACCGGGGAGCTGTTTTTT.

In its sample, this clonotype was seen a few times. In DNA form, the CDR3 reads TGTGCCAGCAGCACCATTTGCCCGGGACTAGCGGCCAATGAGCAGTTCTTC. Protein product: CASSTICPGLAANEQFF. V and J are TRBV21-1 and TRBJ2-1; the table's D gene call, TRBD2, was not cross checked with the DNA. TRBV21-1 constitutes a pseudogene. The CDR3 sequence is 17 residues long.

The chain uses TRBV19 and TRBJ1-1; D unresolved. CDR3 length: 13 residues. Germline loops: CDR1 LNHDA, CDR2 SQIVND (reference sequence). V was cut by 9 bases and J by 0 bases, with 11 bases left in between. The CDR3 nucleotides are TGTGCCAGCCGCGATCGGATGAACACTGAAGCTTTCTTT. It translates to CASRDRMNTEAFF.

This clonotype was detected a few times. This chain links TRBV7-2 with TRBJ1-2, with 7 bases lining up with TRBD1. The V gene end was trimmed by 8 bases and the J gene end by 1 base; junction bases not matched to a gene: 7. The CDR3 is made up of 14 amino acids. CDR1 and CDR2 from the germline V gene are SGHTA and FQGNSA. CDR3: CASHGTVYNYGYTF. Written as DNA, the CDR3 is TGTGCCAGCCACGGGACAGTCTATAACTATGGCTACACCTTC.

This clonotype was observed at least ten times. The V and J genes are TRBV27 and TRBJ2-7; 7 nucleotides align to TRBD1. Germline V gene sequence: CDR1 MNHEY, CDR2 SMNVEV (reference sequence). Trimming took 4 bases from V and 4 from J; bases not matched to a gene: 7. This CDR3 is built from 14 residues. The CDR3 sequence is CASSYRGRSYEQYF. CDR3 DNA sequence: TGTGCCAGCAGTTACAGGGGACGTTCTTACGAGCAGTACTTC.

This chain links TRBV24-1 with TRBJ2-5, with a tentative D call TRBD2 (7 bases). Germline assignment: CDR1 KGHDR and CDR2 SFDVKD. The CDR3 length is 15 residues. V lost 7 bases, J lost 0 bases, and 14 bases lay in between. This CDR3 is CATSQGGGYQETQYF. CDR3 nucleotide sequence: TGTGCCACCAGCCAGGGAGGGGGGTACCAAGAGACCCAGTACTTC.

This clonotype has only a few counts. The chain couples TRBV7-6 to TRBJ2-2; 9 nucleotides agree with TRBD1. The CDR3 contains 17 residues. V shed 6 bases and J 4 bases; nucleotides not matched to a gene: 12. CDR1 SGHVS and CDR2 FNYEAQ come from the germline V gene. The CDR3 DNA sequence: TGTGCCAGCAGGTTACGCCCGGGACAGGGCCTCACCGGGGAGCTGTTTTTT. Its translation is CASRLRPGQGLTGELFF.

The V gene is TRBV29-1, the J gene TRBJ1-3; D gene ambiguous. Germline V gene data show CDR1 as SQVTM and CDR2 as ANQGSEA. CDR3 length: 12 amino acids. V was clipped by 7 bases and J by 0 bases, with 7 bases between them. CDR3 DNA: TGCAGCGCGGGAGTCTCTGGAAACACCATATATTTT. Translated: CSAGVSGNTIYF.

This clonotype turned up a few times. The CDR3 loop is CASSYKDKREQYF. Written as DNA, the CDR3 is TGTGCCAGCAGCTATAAAGACAAACGCGAGCAGTACTTC. The chain joins TRBV7-2 to TRBJ2-7; no definite D call. V lost 4 bases and J 6 bases, leaving 13 bases between the germline ends. The CDR3 is 13 amino acids. Germline CDR1 reads SGHTA; CDR2 reads FQGNSA. Complete variable domain (other parts from reference TRBV7-2 and TRBJ2-7): GAGVSQSPSNKVTEKGKDVELRCDPISGHTALYWYRQSLGQGLEFLIYFQGNSAPDKSGLPSDRFSAERTGGSVSTLTIQRTQQEDSAVYLCASSYKDKREQYFGPGTRLTVT.

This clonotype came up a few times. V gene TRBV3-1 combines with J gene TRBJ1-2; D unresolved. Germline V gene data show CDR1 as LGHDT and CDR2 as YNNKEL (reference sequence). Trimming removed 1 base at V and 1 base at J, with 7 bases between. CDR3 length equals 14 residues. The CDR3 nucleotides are TGTGCCAGCAGCCAAGTGGAGGGTAACTATGGCTACACCTTC. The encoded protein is CASSQVEGNYGYTF. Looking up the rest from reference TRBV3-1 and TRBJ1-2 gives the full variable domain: DTAVSQTPKYLVTQMGNDKSIKCEQNLGHDTMYWYKQDSKKFLKIMFSYNNKELIINETVPNRFSPKSPDKAHLNLHINSLELGDSAVYFCASSQVEGNYGYTFGSGTRLTVV.

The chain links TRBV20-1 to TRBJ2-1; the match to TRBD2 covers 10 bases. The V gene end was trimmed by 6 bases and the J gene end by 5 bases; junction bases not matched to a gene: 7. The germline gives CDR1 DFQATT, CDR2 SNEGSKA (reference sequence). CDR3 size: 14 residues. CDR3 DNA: TGCAGTGCGGTGAGCGGGAGGGGAAACAATGAGCAGTTCTTC. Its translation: CSAVSGRGNNEQFF.

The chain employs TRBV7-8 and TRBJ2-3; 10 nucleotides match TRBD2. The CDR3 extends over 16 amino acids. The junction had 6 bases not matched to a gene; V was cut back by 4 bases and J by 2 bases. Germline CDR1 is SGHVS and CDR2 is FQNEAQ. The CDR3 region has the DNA TGTGCCAGCAGCTCCGTCAGCGGGAGGGCCACAGATACGCAGTATTTT. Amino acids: CASSSVSGRATDTQYF. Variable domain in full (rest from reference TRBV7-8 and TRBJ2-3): GAGVSQSPRYKVAKRGQDVALRCDPISGHVSLFWYQQALGQGPEFLTYFQNEAQLDKSGLPSDRFFAERPEGSVSTLKIQRTQQEDSAVYLCASSSVSGRATDTQYFGPGTRLTVL.